This is a list of T cell receptor beta chains from one sample in a study of tumor and adjacent non-tumor tissue in lung cancer. TCRdb analysed the multiplex PCR reads with MiXCR anew, one entry per CDR3 protein. The sample includes about 85,000 distinct CDR3 sequences, roughly two thirds of them seen just once. The material sequenced was lung tumor tissue. The source is a man aged 70-80 years with non-small cell lung cancer. Both conserved end residues are part of each CDR3. The order of the fields is CDR3 protein, CDR3 DNA, clone size, D gene, J gene, V gene, CDR3 length. D genes are given only for firm matches. For some rows the clone size is stated as once, few or many, or as a class when expanded; others skip it.

CDR3: CAATRSTYGYTF
DNA: TGTGCCGCCACGAGGAGTACCTATGGCTACACCTTC
size: -
D: -
J: TRBJ1-2
V: TRBV28
length: 12

CDR3: CAGSLMDSSTDTQYF
DNA: TGCGCCGGCAGCCTAATGGACAGTAGCACAGATACGCAGTATTTT
size: few
D: -
J: TRBJ2-3
V: TRBV5-1
length: 15

CDR3: CASSRGDTYEQYF
DNA: TGTGCCAGCAGTCGGGGAGACACATACGAGCAGTACTTC
size: -
D: -
J: TRBJ2-7
V: TRBV6-1
length: 13

CDR3: CASSLPGGRSGEQFF
DNA: TGTGCCAGCAGCCTCCCTGGCGGGAGAAGTGGTGAGCAGTTCTTC
size: few
D: TRBD2
J: TRBJ2-1
V: TRBV28
length: 15

CDR3: CASSSGTGNSPLHF
DNA: TGTGCCAGCAGCTCTGGGACAGGCAATTCACCCCTCCACTTT
size: once
D: TRBD1
J: TRBJ1-6
V: TRBV5-4
length: 14

CDR3: CSGVTQETEYF
DNA: TGCAGTGGTGTCACCCAAGAGACCGAGTACTTC
size: -
D: -
J: TRBJ2-5
V: TRBV20-1
length: 11

CDR3: CVSSQDMGLVGQPQHF
DNA: TGTGTCAGCAGCCAAGACATGGGGTTAGTAGGTCAACCCCAGCATTTT
size: once
D: -
J: TRBJ1-5
V: TRBV4-2
length: 16

CDR3: CSVWTGKAAGANVLTF
DNA: TGCAGCGTCTGGACAGGGAAGGCTGCTGGGGCCAACGTCCTGACTTTC
size: -
D: TRBD1
J: TRBJ2-6
V: TRBV29-1
length: 16

CDR3: CVNKLETTGAAGELFF
DNA: TGTGTCAACAAGTTAGAGACCACAGGGGCTGCCGGGGAGCTGTTTTTT
size: once
D: TRBD1
J: TRBJ2-2
V: TRBV4-2
length: 16

CDR3: CQQPRSVRDEQFF
DNA: TGCCAGCAGCCAAGATCGGTTAGGGATGAGCAGTTCTTC
size: once
D: -
J: TRBJ2-1
V: TRBV4-2
length: 13

CDR3: CSVLLSGRPNNAQFF
DNA: TGCAGCGTCTTGCTTAGCGGGAGGCCGAACAATGCGCAGTTCTTC
size: few
D: TRBD2
J: TRBJ2-1
V: TRBV29-1
length: 15

CDR3: CASSPTVVQTQYF
DNA: TGTGCCAGCAGCCCGACAGTGGTACAGACCCAGTACTTC
size: many
D: -
J: TRBJ2-5
V: TRBV28
length: 13

CDR3: CASSERWWGSPSSYEQYF
DNA: TGTGCCAGCAGTGAAAGGTGGTGGGGGTCTCCGAGCTCCTACGAGCAGTACTTC
size: -
D: -
J: TRBJ2-7
V: TRBV6-1
length: 18

CDR3: CASSSWRTEAFF
DNA: TGTGCCAGCAGTTCTTGGAGGACTGAAGCTTTCTTT
size: -
D: -
J: TRBJ1-1
V: TRBV28
length: 12

CDR3: CACGRRFYNDQFF
DNA: TGTGCCTGTGGCAGGAGGTTCTACAATGACCAGTTCTTC
size: -
D: -
J: TRBJ2-1
V: TRBV30
length: 13

CDR3: CASILRGNQPQHF
DNA: TGTGCCAGCATCTTAAGAGGGAATCAGCCCCAGCATTTT
size: -
D: -
J: TRBJ1-5
V: TRBV7-9
length: 13

CDR3: CASSHPVVGQGRPGNTIYF
DNA: TGTGCCAGCAGCCATCCCGTTGTCGGGCAGGGAAGGCCTGGAAACACCATATATTTT
size: many
D: -
J: TRBJ1-3
V: TRBV4-2
length: 19

CDR3: CASNQWTGAANNDYTF
DNA: TGTGCCAGCAACCAGTGGACAGGGGCCGCCAACAATGACTACACCTTC
size: -
D: TRBD1
J: TRBJ1-2
V: TRBV4-2
length: 16

CDR3: CASSRQGAANYGYIF
DNA: TGTGCCAGCAGTAGACAGGGGGCGGCTAATTATGGCTACATCTTC
size: -
D: TRBD1
J: TRBJ1-2
V: TRBV6-5
length: 15

CDR3: CSARPPTSLEDEQFF
DNA: TGCAGTGCCCGCCCCCCCACTAGTTTAGAAGATGAGCAGTTCTTC
size: few
D: -
J: TRBJ2-1
V: TRBV20-1
length: 15

CDR3: CRLEEGAADTQYF
DNA: TGCAGGCTTGAAGAGGGGGCGGCAGATACGCAGTATTTT
size: -
D: TRBD1
J: TRBJ2-3
V: TRBV29-1
length: 13

CDR3: CASSFQGNTEAFF
DNA: TGTGCCAGCAGCTTCCAGGGGAACACTGAAGCTTTCTTT
size: many
D: -
J: TRBJ1-1
V: TRBV11-3
length: 13

CDR3: CASSPYITTGTQYF
DNA: TGTGCCAGCAGCCCATACATAACCACAGGTACGCAGTATTTT
size: -
D: -
J: TRBJ2-3
V: TRBV11-2
length: 14

CDR3: CASSSKTDLNEKLFF
DNA: TGTGCCAGCAGTTCAAAGACGGACCTTAATGAAAAACTGTTTTTT
size: few
D: -
J: TRBJ1-4
V: TRBV6-7
length: 15

CDR3: CSVARDSYEQYF
DNA: TGCAGCGTCGCGAGGGATTCGTACGAGCAGTACTTC
size: few
D: -
J: TRBJ2-7
V: TRBV29-1
length: 12

CDR3: CSLPGSSIYGYIF
DNA: TGCAGCCTTCCAGGGTCGTCGATCTATGGCTACATCTTC
size: -
D: -
J: TRBJ1-2
V: TRBV29-1
length: 13